A selection of T cell receptor beta chains follows, all from one sample in a study of shared clonotypes between healthy human individuals. Profiling relied on immunoSEQ multiplex PCR, and the TCRdb table lists in-frame clones only, not all of them. The sample consists of about 530,000 clones, about three quarters of them appearing once. Sequenced input: PBMCs. These receptor sequences come from a woman aged 40 to 50 in good health. Some clones in this sample may be carry-over from other donors' samples. The CDR3 runs from the conserved cysteine through the conserved F or W. The D gene is left open where the match is weak. Clone size, where shown, is once, few, many, or a class for clones that have expanded.

d_call	clone_size	v_call	j_call	cdr3_nt	cdr3_aa
.	.	TRBV27	TRBJ2-3	TGTGCCAGCAGTTTCTGGCAGGGGACAGATACGCAGTATTTT	CASSFWQGTDTQYF
TRBD2	.	TRBV5-4	TRBJ2-7	TGTGCCAGCAGCTTGGGACTAGCGGGAGTTGACGAGCAGTACTTC	CASSLGLAGVDEQYF
.	.	TRBV5-4	TRBJ2-5	TGTGCCAGCAGCTTTCATTGGGGGGACCAAGAGACCCAGTACTTC	CASSFHWGDQETQYF
TRBD1	.	TRBV10-3	TRBJ2-1	TGTGCCATTTCCGGGACAGGGGTGGGGAATGAGCAGTTCTTC	CAISGTGVGNEQFF
.	many	TRBV27	TRBJ1-4	TGTGCCAGCAGCCTCGGGGGGGGCGGGGAAAAACTGTTTTTT	CASSLGGGGEKLFF
.	.	TRBV6-1	TRBJ2-1	TGTGCCAGCAGTGAAGCAAGGGGCGGGGACTTCAATGAGCAGTTCTTC	CASSEARGGDFNEQFF
.	.	TRBV18	TRBJ2-2	TGTGCCAGCTCACGGGGAATATGGGCCGCGAACACCGGGGAGCTGTTTTTT	CASSRGIWAANTGELFF
TRBD2	few	TRBV13	TRBJ2-2	TGTGCCAGCAGCCTGGGAGCGGGAGGTACCGGGGAGCTGTTTTTT	CASSLGAGGTGELFF
.	.	TRBV20-1	TRBJ2-2	TGCAGTGCTAAGGGTATGGGGGAGCTGTTTTTT	CSAKGMGELFF
TRBD2	.	TRBV7-3	TRBJ2-7	TGTGCCAGCAGCTTAAACCCGGGAGGGGTCGAGCAGTACTTC	CASSLNPGGVEQYF
TRBD2	.	TRBV5-1	TRBJ2-1	TGCGCCAGCAGCCCGGGACTAGCGGGAGGTTTGTACAATGAGCAGTTCTTC	CASSPGLAGGLYNEQFF